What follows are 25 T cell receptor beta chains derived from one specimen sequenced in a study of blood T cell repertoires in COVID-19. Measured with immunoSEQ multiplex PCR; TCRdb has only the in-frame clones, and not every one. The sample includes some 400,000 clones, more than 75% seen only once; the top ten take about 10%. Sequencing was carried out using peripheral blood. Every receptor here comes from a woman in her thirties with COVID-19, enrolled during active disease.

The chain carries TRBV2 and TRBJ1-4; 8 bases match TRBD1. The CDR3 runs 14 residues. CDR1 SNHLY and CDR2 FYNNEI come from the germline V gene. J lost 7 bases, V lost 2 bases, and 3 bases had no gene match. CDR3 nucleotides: TGTGCCAGCAGTGAATCAGGACAGGGTGAAAAACTGTTTTTT. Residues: CASSESGQGEKLFF.

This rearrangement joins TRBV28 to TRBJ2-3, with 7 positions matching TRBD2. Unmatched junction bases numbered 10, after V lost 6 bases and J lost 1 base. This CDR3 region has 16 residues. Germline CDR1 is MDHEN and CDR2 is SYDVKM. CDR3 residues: CASRSTGGPRTDTQYF. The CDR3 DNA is TGTGCCAGCAGATCAACGGGGGGACCGCGCACAGATACGCAGTATTTT. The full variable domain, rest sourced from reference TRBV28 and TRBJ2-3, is DVKVTQSSRYLVKRTGEKVFLECVQDMDHENMFWYRQDPGLGLRLIYFSYDVKMKEKGDIPEGYSVSREKKERFSLILESASTNQTSMYLCASRSTGGPRTDTQYFGPGTRLTVL.

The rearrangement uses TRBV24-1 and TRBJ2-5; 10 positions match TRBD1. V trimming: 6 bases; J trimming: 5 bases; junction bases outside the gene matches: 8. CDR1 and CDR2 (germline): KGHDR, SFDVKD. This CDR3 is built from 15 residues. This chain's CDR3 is CATSPETGGRETQYF. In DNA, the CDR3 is TGTGCCACCAGTCCGGAGACAGGGGGCAGGGAGACCCAGTACTTC.

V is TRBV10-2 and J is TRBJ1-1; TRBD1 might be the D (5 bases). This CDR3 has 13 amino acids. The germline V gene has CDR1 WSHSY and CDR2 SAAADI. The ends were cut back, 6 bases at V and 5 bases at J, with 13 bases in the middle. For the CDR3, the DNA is TGCGCCAGCAGCGCAGGGTTGAGTACTGAAGCTTTCTTT. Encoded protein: CASSAGLSTEAFF.

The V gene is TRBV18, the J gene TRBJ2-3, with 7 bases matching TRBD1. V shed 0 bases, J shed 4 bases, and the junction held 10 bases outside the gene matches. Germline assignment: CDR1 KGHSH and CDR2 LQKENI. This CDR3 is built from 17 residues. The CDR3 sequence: CASSPPLLDRESDTQYF. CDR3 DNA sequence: TGTGCCAGCTCACCACCCCTTCTTGACAGGGAATCAGATACGCAGTATTTT.

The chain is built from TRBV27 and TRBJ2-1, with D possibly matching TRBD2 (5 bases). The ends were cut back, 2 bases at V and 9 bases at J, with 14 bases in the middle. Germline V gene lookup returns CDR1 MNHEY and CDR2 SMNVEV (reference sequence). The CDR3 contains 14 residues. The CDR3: CASSLRGFRGEQFF. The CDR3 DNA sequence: TGTGCCAGCAGTTTACGGGGTTTCCGAGGTGAGCAGTTCTTC.

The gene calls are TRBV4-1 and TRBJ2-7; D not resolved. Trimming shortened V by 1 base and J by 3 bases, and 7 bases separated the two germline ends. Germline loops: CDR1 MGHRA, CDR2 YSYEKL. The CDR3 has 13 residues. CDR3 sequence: CASSQGYYYEQYF. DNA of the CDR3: TGCGCCAGCAGCCAAGGGTACTACTACGAGCAGTACTTC.

CDR3 residues: CASSQDGGNSNQPQHF. CDR3 in DNA: TGCGCCAGCAGCCAAGATGGGGGGAATAGCAATCAGCCCCAGCATTTT. This sequence joins TRBV4-1 and TRBJ1-5, with D perhaps matching TRBD1 (5 bases). CDR1 is MGHRA, CDR2 YSYEKL, per germline. The V gene lost 0 bases and the J gene lost 0 bases, with 9 bases spanning the gap. CDR3 length: 16 amino acids.

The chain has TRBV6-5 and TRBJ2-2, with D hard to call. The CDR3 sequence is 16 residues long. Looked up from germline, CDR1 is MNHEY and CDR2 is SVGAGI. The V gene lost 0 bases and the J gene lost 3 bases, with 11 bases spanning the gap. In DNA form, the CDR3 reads TGTGCCAGCAGTTACTCGAGATCTGCTGACACCGGGGAGCTGTTTTTT. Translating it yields CASSYSRSADTGELFF.

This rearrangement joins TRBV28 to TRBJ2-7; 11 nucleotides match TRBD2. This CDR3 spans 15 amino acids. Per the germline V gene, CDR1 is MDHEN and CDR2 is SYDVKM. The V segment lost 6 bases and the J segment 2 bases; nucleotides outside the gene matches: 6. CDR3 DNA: TGTGCCAGCAGGATAACTAGCGGGAGAACCTACGAGCAGTACTTC. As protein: CASRITSGRTYEQYF.

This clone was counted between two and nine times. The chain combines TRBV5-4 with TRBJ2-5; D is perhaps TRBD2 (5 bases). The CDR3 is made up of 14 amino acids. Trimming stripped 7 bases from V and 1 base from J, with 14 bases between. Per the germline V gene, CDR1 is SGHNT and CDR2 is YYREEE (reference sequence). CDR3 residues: CASWESGSQETQYF. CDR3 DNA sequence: TGTGCCAGCTGGGAGAGCGGCTCCCAAGAGACCCAGTACTTC.

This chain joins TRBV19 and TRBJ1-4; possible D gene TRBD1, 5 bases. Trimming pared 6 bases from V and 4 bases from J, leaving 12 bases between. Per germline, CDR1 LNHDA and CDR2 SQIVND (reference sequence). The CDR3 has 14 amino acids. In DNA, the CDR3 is TGTGCCAGTAGACTTGACAGCCTTAATGAAAAACTGTTTTTT. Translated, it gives CASRLDSLNEKLFF.

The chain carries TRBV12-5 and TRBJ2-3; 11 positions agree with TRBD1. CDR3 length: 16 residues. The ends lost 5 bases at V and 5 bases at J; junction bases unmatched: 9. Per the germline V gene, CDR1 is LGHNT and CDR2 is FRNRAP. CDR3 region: CASGAGTGGGVDTQYF. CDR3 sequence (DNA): TGTGCTAGTGGTGCCGGGACAGGGGGGGGAGTAGATACGCAGTATTTT.

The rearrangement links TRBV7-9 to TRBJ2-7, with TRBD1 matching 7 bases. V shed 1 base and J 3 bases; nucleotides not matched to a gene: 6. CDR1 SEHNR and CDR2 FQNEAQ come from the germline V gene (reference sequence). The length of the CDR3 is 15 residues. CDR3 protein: CASSLEQGMVYEQYF. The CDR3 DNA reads TGTGCCAGCAGCTTAGAACAGGGGATGGTCTACGAGCAGTACTTC.

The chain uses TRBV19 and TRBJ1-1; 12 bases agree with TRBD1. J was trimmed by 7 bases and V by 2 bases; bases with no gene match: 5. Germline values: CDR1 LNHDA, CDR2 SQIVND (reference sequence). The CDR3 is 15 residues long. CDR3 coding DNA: TGTGCCAGTAGTATAACCGGGACAGGGGGCGGTGAAGCTTTCTTT. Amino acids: CASSITGTGGGEAFF. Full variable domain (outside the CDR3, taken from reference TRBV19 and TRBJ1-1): DGGITQSPKYLFRKEGQNVTLSCEQNLNHDAMYWYRQDPGQGLRLIYYSQIVNDFQKGDIAEGYSVSREKKESFPLTVTSAQKNPTAFYLCASSITGTGGGEAFFGQGTRLTVV.

CDR3 sequence (DNA): TGTGCCAGCAGAAGGGGGCCGGGGTATGGCTACACCTTC. The encoded protein is CASRRGPGYGYTF. This chain uses TRBV6-5 with TRBJ1-2; TRBD1 matches 7 bases. V lost 6 bases, J lost 5 bases, and 6 bases stayed unmatched. This CDR3 has 13 residues. Germline V CDR1 and CDR2: MNHEY, SVGAGI.

Here the CDR3 DNA reads TGTGCCAGCAGCTCCCGGACAGTGGACCCAACAGATACGCAGTATTTT. It yields the protein CASSSRTVDPTDTQYF. The rearrangement links TRBV7-2 to TRBJ2-3; tentatively, D is TRBD1 (6 bases). Germline values: CDR1 SGHTA, CDR2 FQGNSA. Deletions cut 4 bases from V and 3 bases from J, with 17 bases between. CDR3 length: 16 amino acids.

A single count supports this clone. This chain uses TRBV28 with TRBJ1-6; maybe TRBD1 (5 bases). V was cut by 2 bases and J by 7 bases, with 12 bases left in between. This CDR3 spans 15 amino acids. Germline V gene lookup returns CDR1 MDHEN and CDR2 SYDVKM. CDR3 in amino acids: CASSLRGSRNSPLHF. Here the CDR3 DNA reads TGTGCCAGCAGTTTAAGGGGCTCACGGAATTCACCCCTCCACTTT.

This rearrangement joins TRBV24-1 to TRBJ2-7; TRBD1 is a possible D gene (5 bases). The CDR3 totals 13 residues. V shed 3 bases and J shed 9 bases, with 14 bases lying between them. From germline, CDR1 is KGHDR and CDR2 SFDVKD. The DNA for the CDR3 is TGTGCCACCAGTGATCCCAGGGTACGGGTGCAGTACTTC. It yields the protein CATSDPRVRVQYF.

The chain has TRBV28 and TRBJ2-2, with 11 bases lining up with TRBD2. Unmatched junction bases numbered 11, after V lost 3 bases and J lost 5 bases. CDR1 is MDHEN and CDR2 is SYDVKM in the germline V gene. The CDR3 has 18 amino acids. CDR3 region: CASSFLELAGAGTGELFF. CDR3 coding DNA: TGTGCCAGCAGTTTTCTTGAACTAGCGGGAGCCGGTACCGGGGAGCTGTTTTTT.

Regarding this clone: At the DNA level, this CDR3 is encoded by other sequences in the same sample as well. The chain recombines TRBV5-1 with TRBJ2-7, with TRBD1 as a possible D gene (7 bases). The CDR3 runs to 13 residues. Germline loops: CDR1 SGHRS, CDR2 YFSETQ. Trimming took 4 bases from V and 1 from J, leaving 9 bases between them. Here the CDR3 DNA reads TGCGCCAGCAGCCCAGGGGGGTCCTACGAGCAGTACTTC. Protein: CASSPGGSYEQYF.

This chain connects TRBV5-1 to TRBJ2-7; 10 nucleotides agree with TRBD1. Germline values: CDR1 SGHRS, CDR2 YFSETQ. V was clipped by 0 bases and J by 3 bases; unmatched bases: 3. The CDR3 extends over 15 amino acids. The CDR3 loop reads CASSLVRTGGYEQYF. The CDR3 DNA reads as TGCGCCAGCAGCTTGGTTCGGACAGGGGGCTACGAGCAGTACTTC.

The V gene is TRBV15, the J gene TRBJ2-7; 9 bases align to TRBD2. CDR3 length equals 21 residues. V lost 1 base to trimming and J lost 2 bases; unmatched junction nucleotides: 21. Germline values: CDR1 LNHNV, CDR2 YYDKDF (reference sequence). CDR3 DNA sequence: TGTGCCACCAGCAGAGTTTTTAGACCTAGCGGGAAGGATGGGGACCCCTACGAGCAGTACTTC. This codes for CATSRVFRPSGKDGDPYEQYF.

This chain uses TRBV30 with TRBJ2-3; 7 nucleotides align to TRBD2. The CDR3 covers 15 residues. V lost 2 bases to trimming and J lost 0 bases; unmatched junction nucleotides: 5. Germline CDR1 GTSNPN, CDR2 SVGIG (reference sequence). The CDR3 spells CAWSKGTISTDTQYF. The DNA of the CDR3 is TGTGCCTGGAGTAAAGGGACTATTAGCACAGATACGCAGTATTTT.

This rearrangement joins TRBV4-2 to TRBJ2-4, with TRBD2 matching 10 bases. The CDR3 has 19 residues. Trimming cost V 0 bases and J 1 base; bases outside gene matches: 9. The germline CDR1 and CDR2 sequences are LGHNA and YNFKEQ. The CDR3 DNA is TGTGCCAGCAGCCAAGATGATAGCAGTAGCGGGAGGGCCAAAAACATTCAGTACTTC. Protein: CASSQDDSSSGRAKNIQYF.